These 8 T cell receptor beta chains were all obtained from the same sample, sequenced in a study of blood T cell repertoires in COVID-19. Clones were read by immunoSEQ multiplex PCR, and TCRdb kept only the in-frame ones, dropping some. The sample lists approximately 100,000 clones, 85% to 90% occurring once. Material: peripheral blood. All receptors come from a human donor with acute or convalescent COVID-19. The donor label of this sample is uncertain.

This clone is a singleton in its sample. Other DNA sequences in this specimen translate into the identical CDR3. This rearrangement joins TRBV5-1 to TRBJ1-1, with D perhaps TRBD1 (6 bases). Trimming took 0 bases from V and 1 from J, leaving 7 bases between them. From germline, CDR1 is SGHRS and CDR2 YFSETQ. This CDR3 region has 14 residues. CDR3 bases: TGCGCCAGCAGCTTGGGGACAGAGAACACTGAAGCTTTCTTT. Amino acid sequence: CASSLGTENTEAFF. Full variable domain (outside the CDR3, taken from reference TRBV5-1 and TRBJ1-1): KAGVTQTPRYLIKTRGQQVTLSCSPISGHRSVSWYQQTPGQGLQFLFEYFSETQRNKGNFPGRFSGRQFSNSRSEMNVSTLELGDSALYLCASSLGTENTEAFFGQGTRLTVV.

The chain employs TRBV7-8 and TRBJ1-1; D perhaps matches TRBD1 (5 bases). The V end was cut by 4 bases, the J end by 10 bases, with 31 bases between. The germline V gene has CDR1 SGHVS and CDR2 FQNEAQ. CDR3 length: 18 residues. The CDR3 DNA reads TGTGCCAGCAGCTCTCACCGCGCGGGGGGTTTCGCTCCTGAAGGAGCTTTCTTT. This codes for CASSSHRAGGFAPEGAFF.

This chain joins TRBV5-1 and TRBJ2-2; TRBD1 might be the D (6 bases). The CDR3 is 14 amino acids. Trimming shortened V by 0 bases and J by 6 bases, and 9 bases separated the two germline ends. Germline lookup yields CDR1 SGHRS and CDR2 YFSETQ. CDR3 coding DNA: TGCGCCAGCAGCTTGGGAACAGGGTCCGGGGAGCTGTTTTTT. The encoded protein is CASSLGTGSGELFF.

This chain links TRBV7-9 with TRBJ1-4; D call uncertain. Per germline, CDR1 SEHNR and CDR2 FQNEAQ (reference sequence). The CDR3 loop spans 13 amino acids. V lost 6 bases and J 7 bases, leaving 12 bases between the germline ends. The CDR3 bases are TGTGCCAGCAGTCGGGGTGAGGGTGAAAAACTGTTTTTT. This codes for CASSRGEGEKLFF. The variable domain in full, with the rest retrieved from reference TRBV7-9 and TRBJ1-4, is DTGVSQNPRHKITKRGQNVTFRCDPISEHNRLYWYRQTLGQGPEFLTYFQNEAQLEKSRLLSDRFSAERPKGSFSTLEIQRTEQGDSAMYLCASSRGEGEKLFFGSGTQLSVL.

This chain connects TRBV28 to TRBJ2-2; possible D gene TRBD2, 6 bases. The CDR3 is 15 amino acids. In germline, CDR1 is MDHEN, CDR2 SYDVKM. V was cut by 6 bases and J by 1 base, with 12 bases left in between. CDR3 bases: TGTGCCAGCAGATCCCATAGCGGGAACACCGGGGAGCTGTTTTTT. Translated: CASRSHSGNTGELFF.

The gene calls are TRBV6-2 or TRBV6-3 and TRBJ2-5, with TRBD1 as a possible D gene (7 bases). The germline V and J ends were trimmed by 2 bases and 3 bases, with 16 bases remaining between them. The CDR3 is made up of 16 amino acids. Germline V CDR1 and CDR2: MNHEY, SVGEGT. The CDR3 sequence is CASSYPQGGNEETQYF. CDR3 DNA sequence: TGTGCCAGCAGTTACCCTCAGGGGGGAAATGAAGAGACCCAGTACTTC.

This clone was counted a single time. The J gene is TRBJ1-2, the V gene TRBV10-3; D is possibly TRBD1 (5 bases). The CDR3 length is 19 residues. Germline CDR1 reads ENHRY; CDR2 reads SYGVKD. Between the trimmed V and J ends, which lost 7 bases and 4 bases, there was a span of 31 bases. CDR3 coding DNA: TGTGCCATCAATTGGCAGGTGGGGCAAGGGGCCTTCGTGGGCTATGGCTACACCTTC. It encodes CAINWQVGQGAFVGYGYTF.

The rearrangement links TRBV5-4 to TRBJ2-2, with TRBD1 as a possible D gene (6 bases). The ends were cut back, 4 bases at V and 4 bases at J, with 11 bases in the middle. The CDR3 runs 14 residues. Germline V gives CDR1 SGHNT, CDR2 YYREEE (reference sequence). The CDR3 here is CASSNGQSTGELFF. CDR3 nucleotides: TGTGCCAGCAGCAATGGACAGTCCACCGGGGAGCTGTTTTTT.